These 32 T cell receptor beta chains were sequenced from one sample in a study of blood T cell repertoires in COVID-19. Produced via immunoSEQ multiplex PCR; TCRdb's table is partial and in-frame only. The data show about 62,000 clones, with just over 85% seen just once and 1.3% held by the top ten. Sequencing was performed on peripheral blood. Receptor source: a woman of 80 years or more with acute or convalescent COVID-19.

The rearrangement links TRBV21-1 to TRBJ2-7; the table gives TRBD1 as D, unverified against the DNA. TRBV21-1 is reported as a pseudogene. The CDR3 consists of 15 residues. CDR3 nucleotide sequence: TGTGCCAGCAGCAAAGGTGGGACAGGTGAGTACGAGCAGTACTTC. Translation: CASSKGGTGEYEQYF.

The chain is built from TRBV19 and TRBJ2-1, with 8 bases matching TRBD1. The CDR3 consists of 16 residues. After removal of 6 bases from V and 3 bases from J, the junction contained 10 bases not matched to a gene. Germline V gene sequence: CDR1 LNHDA, CDR2 SQIVND (reference sequence). The CDR3 loop reads CASSPNQGALYNEQFF. CDR3 DNA sequence: TGTGCCAGTAGCCCAAATCAGGGGGCCCTCTACAATGAGCAGTTCTTC.

The chain employs TRBV4-1 and TRBJ1-1; the D is unclear. The ends were cut back, 4 bases at V and 7 bases at J, with 31 bases in the middle. Germline lookup yields CDR1 MGHRA and CDR2 YSYEKL. The CDR3 extends over 19 amino acids. The CDR3 region has the DNA TGCGCCAGCAGCCCCCTTTTGATGAGGGCGGCACTGAAGAGATTTGAAGCTTTCTTT. This codes for CASSPLLMRAALKRFEAFF.

J is TRBJ1-2 and V is TRBV7-2; D unclear. Trimming took 0 bases from V and 2 from J, leaving 13 bases between them. Germline V gene lookup returns CDR1 SGHTA and CDR2 FQGNSA. The length of the CDR3 is 16 residues. The CDR3 is CASSLAREARNYGYTF. The CDR3 DNA reads as TGTGCCAGCAGCTTAGCGCGTGAAGCGAGGAACTATGGCTACACCTTC.

The chain combines TRBV29-1 with TRBJ1-5; 9 bases line up with TRBD1. The CDR3 runs to 13 residues. V lost 4 bases to trimming and J lost 5 bases; unmatched junction nucleotides: 3. The germline gives CDR1 SQVTM, CDR2 ANQGSEA. The DNA of the CDR3 is TGCAGCGTTGGCGGGACAGGGTATCAGCCCCAGCATTTT. Residues: CSVGGTGYQPQHF.

The V and J genes are TRBV2 and TRBJ2-3, with D perhaps matching TRBD2 (6 bases). V was shortened by 3 bases and J by 3 bases, with 10 bases between the two germline ends. Per the germline V gene, CDR1 is SNHLY and CDR2 is FYNNEI. This CDR3 has 14 amino acids. The CDR3 bases are TGTGCCAGCAGTGACGGGGGAACGACAGATACGCAGTATTTT. Encoded protein: CASSDGGTTDTQYF. Combining the CDR3 with reference TRBV2 and TRBJ2-3 gives the whole variable domain EPEVTQTPSHQVTQMGQEVILRCVPISNHLYFYWYRQILGQKVEFLVSFYNNEISEKSEIFDDQFSVERPDGSNFTLKIRSTKLEDSAMYFCASSDGGTTDTQYFGPGTRLTVL.

The gene calls are TRBV30 and TRBJ1-1; D might be TRBD1 (5 bases). The germline V gene has CDR1 GTSNPN and CDR2 SVGIG (reference sequence). Trimming stripped 0 bases from V and 4 bases from J, with 12 bases between. The CDR3 loop spans 14 amino acids. In DNA form, the CDR3 reads TGTGCCTGGAGTGTACCCGGGGGGACCACTGAAGCTTTCTTT. It specifies CAWSVPGGTTEAFF.

The V and J genes are TRBV18 and TRBJ2-3; 7 bases line up with TRBD1. With 2 bases clipped from V and 3 bases from J, the junction kept 11 bases outside the gene matches. This CDR3 spans 17 amino acids. Germline values: CDR1 KGHSH, CDR2 LQKENI. The CDR3 protein is CASSPGSARGSTDTQYF. DNA of the CDR3: TGTGCCAGCTCACCAGGGTCGGCCAGGGGGTCGACAGATACGCAGTATTTT. Full variable domain (rest looked up from reference TRBV18 and TRBJ2-3): NAGVMQNPRHLVRRRGQEARLRCSPMKGHSHVYWYRQLPEEGLKFMVYLQKENIIDESGMPKERFSAEFPKEGPSILRIQQVVRGDSAAYFCASSPGSARGSTDTQYFGPGTRLTVL.

The V gene is TRBV2, the J gene TRBJ1-6, with 8 bases lining up with TRBD1. The V segment lost 8 bases and the J segment 9 bases; nucleotides outside the gene matches: 9. The CDR3 is 14 residues long. CDR1 is SNHLY, CDR2 FYNNEI, per germline. Here the CDR3 reads CASLTQGASSPLHF. The CDR3 DNA is TGTGCCAGCCTTACCCAGGGGGCCAGTTCACCCCTCCACTTT.

In its sample, this clone was seen a few times. This CDR3 is CAWRADSSAYSGNTIYF. CDR3 DNA: TGTGCCTGGAGGGCGGACAGCTCAGCTTACTCTGGAAACACCATATATTTT. The V gene is TRBV30, the J gene TRBJ1-3, with a weak D call TRBD1 (6 bases). The CDR3 extends over 17 amino acids. Trimming removed 3 bases from V and 0 bases from J, with 18 bases in between. CDR1 is GTSNPN and CDR2 is SVGIG in the germline V gene (reference sequence).

The genes are TRBV4-2 and TRBJ1-4, with TRBD1 matching over 8 bases. V lost 4 bases to trimming and J lost 8 bases; unmatched junction nucleotides: 12. CDR1 and CDR2 from the germline V gene are LGHNA and YNFKEQ. The length of the CDR3 is 16 residues. Here the CDR3 reads CASSLNPGQGNEKLFF. The CDR3 nucleotides are TGTGCCAGCAGCCTCAACCCAGGACAGGGTAACGAAAAACTGTTTTTT.

The chain joins TRBV6-5 to TRBJ1-2; TRBD1 aligns across 7 bases. Looked up from germline, CDR1 is MNHEY and CDR2 is SVGAGI. Losses at the gene ends were 6 bases for V and 6 bases for J; bases not matched to a gene: 7. There are 13 residues in the CDR3. In nucleotides, the CDR3 is TGTGCCAGCAGCACGGGACAGTTCAATGGCTACACCTTC. Translation: CASSTGQFNGYTF.

This clone was found a few times. The rearrangement uses TRBV5-1 and TRBJ1-2; D unclear. This CDR3 is 14 amino acids long. CDR1 is SGHRS and CDR2 is YFSETQ in the germline V gene. The V end was cut by 5 bases, the J end by 8 bases, with 19 bases between. In DNA, the CDR3 is TGCGCCAGCAGTTATGGACCTCCCCCGGGAGGCTACACCTTC. Its protein product is CASSYGPPPGGYTF.

The chain carries TRBV11-2 and TRBJ2-3, with a weak D call TRBD2 (6 bases). Trimming pared 1 base from V and 5 bases from J, leaving 10 bases between. CDR3 length: 14 residues. Germline CDR1 and CDR2: SGHAT and FQNNGV. CDR3 loop: CASSLGQRVDTQYF. CDR3 in DNA: TGTGCCAGCAGCTTAGGACAGCGGGTAGATACGCAGTATTTT.

V gene TRBV5-4 combines with J gene TRBJ1-6; D call uncertain. With 3 bases removed from V and 8 bases from J, the gap between germline ends came to 12 bases. Germline V gene data show CDR1 as SGHNT and CDR2 as YYREEE (reference sequence). The CDR3 is 14 amino acids. The DNA for the CDR3 is TGTGCCAGCAGCTGGGAGGGCCTCGATTCACCCCTCCACTTT. Encoded protein: CASSWEGLDSPLHF.

This chain joins TRBV14 and TRBJ2-3; D ambiguous. CDR1 SGHDN and CDR2 FVKESK come from the germline V gene. The CDR3 runs to 14 residues. V lost 2 bases to trimming and J lost 0 bases, with 6 bases between them. This chain's CDR3 is CASSQLSSTDTQYF. The CDR3 DNA sequence: TGTGCCAGCAGCCAACTCTCTAGCACAGATACGCAGTATTTT.

V is TRBV19 and J is TRBJ2-5; TRBD1 matches 9 bases. CDR1 LNHDA and CDR2 SQIVND come from the germline V gene (reference sequence). J gave up 0 bases and V 2 bases, and 1 base lay outside the gene matches. The CDR3 length is 15 residues. Here the CDR3 reads CASSITGGNQETQYF. Here the CDR3 DNA reads TGTGCCAGTAGTATAACAGGGGGCAACCAAGAGACCCAGTACTTC.

This sequence joins TRBV4-2 and TRBJ2-1; 8 bases align to TRBD2. The CDR3 has 19 amino acids. J lost 0 bases, V lost 4 bases, and 14 bases had no gene match. Germline values: CDR1 LGHNA, CDR2 YNFKEQ. The CDR3 DNA is TGTGCCAGCAGCCCGAGGGGTAGCGGGACCGATCCCTCCTACAATGAGCAGTTCTTC. Its translation is CASSPRGSGTDPSYNEQFF.

This clone was recorded once. This rearrangement joins TRBV27 to TRBJ1-3; D call uncertain. The CDR3 contains 16 residues. V was trimmed by 1 base and J by 0 bases, leaving 10 bases between them. Germline V gene lookup returns CDR1 MNHEY and CDR2 SMNVEV (reference sequence). CDR3 DNA: TGTGCCAGCAGTTTATGGGCGGGTAGCTCTGGAAACACCATATATTTT. Translated, it gives CASSLWAGSSGNTIYF.

DNA for the CDR3: TGTGCCAGCAGCTTGACTAGCGGGGGGACTTCCTACAATGAGCAGTTCTTC. It codes for CASSLTSGGTSYNEQFF. The chain recombines TRBV11-2 with TRBJ2-1; the match to TRBD2 covers 13 bases. The junction had 3 bases not matched to a gene; V was cut back by 3 bases and J by 1 base. This CDR3 spans 17 amino acids. In germline, CDR1 is SGHAT, CDR2 FQNNGV.

This chain uses TRBV7-3 with TRBJ2-5; tentatively, D is TRBD2 (5 bases). Between the trimmed V and J ends, which lost 2 bases and 4 bases, there was a span of 14 bases. Germline assignment: CDR1 SGHTA and CDR2 FQGTGA. This CDR3 is built from 15 residues. CDR3 DNA sequence: TGTGCCAGCAGCTTAGAGGGCACCACCCCAGAGACCCAGTACTTC. Encoded protein: CASSLEGTTPETQYF. Full variable domain (rest looked up from reference TRBV7-3 and TRBJ2-5): GAGVSQTPSNKVTEKGKYVELRCDPISGHTALYWYRQSLGQGPEFLIYFQGTGAADDSGLPNDRFFAVRPEGSVSTLKIQRTERGDSAVYLCASSLEGTTPETQYFGPGTRLLVL.

This chain joins TRBV4-1 and TRBJ2-3; TRBD2 matches 13 bases. CDR1 is MGHRA and CDR2 is YSYEKL in the germline V gene. Trimming took 1 base from V and 1 from J; bases not matched to a gene: 11. CDR3 length equals 20 residues. CDR3 region: CASSQVLVGLAGRRTDTQYF. The CDR3 bases are TGCGCCAGCAGCCAAGTTCTCGTGGGACTAGCGGGACGACGCACAGATACGCAGTATTTT.

The chain recombines TRBV28 with TRBJ2-2; D perhaps matches TRBD1 (6 bases). This CDR3 spans 16 amino acids. Germline V CDR1 and CDR2: MDHEN, SYDVKM. Trimming took 6 bases from V and 4 from J, leaving 18 bases between them. DNA of the CDR3: TGTGCCAGCAGCCCAGTGGGACAAGGGGTCACCGGGGAGCTGTTTTTT. This translates into CASSPVGQGVTGELFF.

The table lists this clone with a few counts. The chain combines TRBV5-1 with TRBJ1-3; the match to TRBD1 covers 8 bases. Per the germline V gene, CDR1 is SGHRS and CDR2 is YFSETQ. This CDR3 is built from 15 residues. With V trimmed by 4 bases and J by 3 bases, 6 bases remained unmatched. CDR3 DNA: TGCGCCAGCAGCCCGACAGGGGAAGGTGGAAACACCATATATTTT. This translates into CASSPTGEGGNTIYF.

V gene TRBV28 combines with J gene TRBJ2-2, with a possible D match to TRBD2 (5 bases). V dropped 2 bases and J dropped 1 base, with 8 bases sitting between them. The CDR3 is 15 amino acids. CDR1 is MDHEN and CDR2 is SYDVKM in the germline V gene. The CDR3 region is CASSLHSGNTGELFF. The CDR3, as DNA: TGTGCCAGCAGTTTACACAGCGGGAACACCGGGGAGCTGTTTTTT.

CDR3: CASSTPAGAGNQPQHF. The CDR3 DNA sequence: TGTGCCAGTAGTACCCCCGCGGGGGCCGGCAATCAGCCCCAGCATTTT. J is TRBJ1-5 and V is TRBV19; D might be TRBD1 (6 bases). Between the trimmed V and J ends, which lost 4 bases and 2 bases, there was a span of 15 bases. CDR1 and CDR2 (germline): LNHDA, SQIVND (reference sequence). The CDR3 totals 16 residues.

The genes are TRBV30 and TRBJ2-7; 8 bases line up with TRBD2. The CDR3 extends over 13 amino acids. V gave up 0 bases and J gave up 4 bases; unmatched junction bases: 2. Germline assignment: CDR1 GTSNPN and CDR2 SVGIG (reference sequence). CDR3 bases: TGTGCCTGGAGTGTAAGCGGGGGTTACGAGCAGTACTTC. Translated, it gives CAWSVSGGYEQYF.

V gene TRBV7-8 combines with J gene TRBJ2-7; D uncertain. Trimming stripped 0 bases from V and 0 bases from J, with 6 bases between. The CDR3 extends over 14 amino acids. CDR1 and CDR2 (germline): SGHVS, FQNEAQ. CDR3 sequence (DNA): TGTGCCAGCAGCTTAGCTGGTAGCTCCTACGAGCAGTACTTC. It is translated as CASSLAGSSYEQYF.

The genes are TRBV7-6 and TRBJ2-1, with 7 nucleotides matching TRBD2. The trim removed 5 bases at V and 8 bases at J, leaving 21 bases unmatched. The CDR3 consists of 18 residues. Germline V lookup: CDR1 SGHVS, CDR2 FNYEAQ. CDR3 sequence (DNA): TGTGCCAGCAGCCTATACACGAGGTCCTGGGAGCGGGGCGATGAGCAGTTCTTC. Translated, it gives CASSLYTRSWERGDEQFF.

This clone turned up a few times. V is TRBV19 and J is TRBJ1-6; 7 positions match TRBD1. With V trimmed by 7 bases and J by 5 bases, 5 bases remained unmatched. Germline-derived CDR1 and CDR2 are LNHDA and SQIVND (reference sequence). This CDR3 spans 14 amino acids. The CDR3 region has the DNA TGTGCCAGTACCGACAGGGCCAATAATTCACCCCTCCACTTT. It codes for CASTDRANNSPLHF.

This rearrangement joins TRBV27 to TRBJ1-5; TRBD1 might be the D (5 bases). Per the germline V gene, CDR1 is MNHEY and CDR2 is SMNVEV (reference sequence). This CDR3 is built from 16 residues. V was clipped by 2 bases and J by 3 bases, with 14 bases between them. The DNA of the CDR3 is TGTGCCAGCAGTTTAACCGGACACCCGATCAATCAGCCCCAGCATTTT. This codes for CASSLTGHPINQPQHF.

The chain combines TRBV30 with TRBJ2-1, with 9 bases aligning to TRBD1. V shed 6 bases and J 6 bases; nucleotides not matched to a gene: 9. Per germline, CDR1 GTSNPN and CDR2 SVGIG (reference sequence). The CDR3 totals 14 residues. CDR3 coding DNA: TGTGCCTGCAAGGACAGGGGCTGGTCCAATGAGCAGTTCTTC. As protein: CACKDRGWSNEQFF.